A selection of T cell receptor beta chains follows, all from one sample in a study of blood T cell repertoires in COVID-19. This table comes from immunoSEQ multiplex PCR, and its TCRdb copy is limited to in-frame clones, with some not included. The sample contains nearly 60,000 clones, roughly 89% of which appear only once. The specimen sequenced was peripheral blood. The receptors originated from a man aged 55-75 years with active COVID-19. CDR3s include the opening cysteine and the closing phenylalanine or tryptophan. A D gene is named only where the DNA matches it firmly. A row's size may be missing; if present it is once, few, many or a size class.

d_gene: .; v_gene: TRBV10-3; j_gene: TRBJ1-2; abundance: .; CDR3aa: CAIGGMDGGYTF; CDR3nt: TGTGCCATCGGGGGGATGGACGGGGGCTACACCTTC
d_gene: .; v_gene: TRBV7-2; j_gene: TRBJ2-1; abundance: .; CDR3aa: CASSLRGTELGNEQFF; CDR3nt: TGTGCCAGCAGCTTACGGGGGACGGAATTGGGCAATGAGCAGTTCTTC
d_gene: .; v_gene: TRBV28; j_gene: TRBJ1-2; abundance: .; CDR3aa: CASSLLDRNGYTF; CDR3nt: TGTGCCAGCAGTTTACTTGACAGAAATGGCTACACCTTC
d_gene: TRBD2; v_gene: TRBV6-5; j_gene: TRBJ2-7; abundance: .; CDR3aa: CASRRPSGSVYEQYF; CDR3nt: TGTGCCAGCAGACGCCCTAGCGGGAGTGTCTACGAGCAGTACTTC
d_gene: TRBD1; v_gene: TRBV3-1/TRBV3-2; j_gene: TRBJ2-3; abundance: .; CDR3aa: CASSPPDRGIPYF; CDR3nt: TGTGCCAGCAGCCCCCCTGACAGGGGTATACCGTATTTT
d_gene: TRBD2; v_gene: TRBV14; j_gene: TRBJ2-7; abundance: few; CDR3aa: CASSQDLGLAGEQYF; CDR3nt: TGTGCCAGCAGCCAAGACCTCGGACTAGCGGGAGAGCAGTACTTC
d_gene: .; v_gene: TRBV19; j_gene: TRBJ1-2; abundance: .; CDR3aa: CASTSLAGDYGYTF; CDR3nt: TGTGCCAGTACCAGCTTAGCGGGAGACTATGGCTACACCTTC
d_gene: .; v_gene: TRBV11-2; j_gene: TRBJ2-1; abundance: .; CDR3aa: CASSLRVRSEAIVYNEQFF; CDR3nt: TGTGCCAGCAGCTTGAGGGTGCGATCCGAGGCGATCGTTTACAATGAGCAGTTCTTC
d_gene: TRBD2; v_gene: TRBV5-6; j_gene: TRBJ2-5; abundance: .; CDR3aa: CASSGGLAGTQETQYF; CDR3nt: TGTGCCAGCAGCGGGGGACTAGCGGGAACACAAGAGACCCAGTACTTC
d_gene: .; v_gene: TRBV4-1; j_gene: TRBJ1-2; abundance: .; CDR3aa: CASSQDDSTNYGYTF; CDR3nt: TGCGCCAGCAGCCAAGATGACAGCACTAACTATGGCTACACCTTC
d_gene: .; v_gene: TRBV5-6; j_gene: TRBJ2-3; abundance: .; CDR3aa: CASSLVAGSTDTQYF; CDR3nt: TGTGCCAGCAGCTTGGTGGCGGGCAGCACAGATACGCAGTATTTT
d_gene: .; v_gene: TRBV5-6; j_gene: TRBJ2-7; abundance: .; CDR3aa: CASSFDGFYEQYF; CDR3nt: TGTGCCAGCAGCTTCGACGGGTTCTACGAGCAGTACTTC
d_gene: .; v_gene: TRBV28; j_gene: TRBJ1-3; abundance: .; CDR3aa: CASSSGTNSGNTIYF; CDR3nt: TGTGCCAGCAGTTCCGGGACAAACTCTGGAAACACCATATATTTT
d_gene: TRBD2; v_gene: TRBV7-9; j_gene: TRBJ2-5; abundance: .; CDR3aa: CASSASGGGETQYF; CDR3nt: TGTGCCAGCAGCGCTAGCGGGGGAGGGGAGACCCAGTACTTC
d_gene: TRBD2; v_gene: TRBV18; j_gene: TRBJ2-7; abundance: .; CDR3aa: CASSPETSGPYEQYF; CDR3nt: TGTGCCAGCTCACCAGAAACTAGCGGACCCTACGAGCAGTACTTC
d_gene: TRBD1; v_gene: TRBV6-1; j_gene: TRBJ2-2; abundance: .; CDR3aa: CASSVDRGKSLWELFF; CDR3nt: TGTGCCAGCAGTGTCGACAGGGGTAAATCTCTCTGGGAGCTGTTTTTT
d_gene: .; v_gene: TRBV5-6; j_gene: TRBJ1-5; abundance: .; CDR3aa: CASSSRGIQPQHF; CDR3nt: TGTGCCAGCAGCTCTAGAGGGATTCAGCCCCAGCATTTT
d_gene: .; v_gene: TRBV27; j_gene: TRBJ2-4; abundance: .; CDR3aa: CASSPVWGTDIQYF; CDR3nt: TGTGCCAGCAGCCCCGTTTGGGGGACTGACATTCAGTACTTC
d_gene: .; v_gene: TRBV6-1; j_gene: TRBJ1-4; abundance: .; CDR3aa: CASSDGDIVNEKLFF; CDR3nt: TGTGCCAGCAGTGATGGCGACATAGTTAATGAAAAACTGTTTTTT
d_gene: TRBD1; v_gene: TRBV9; j_gene: TRBJ2-2; abundance: .; CDR3aa: CASSDRQGATGELFF; CDR3nt: TGTGCCAGCAGCGACCGACAGGGGGCGACCGGGGAGCTGTTTTTT
d_gene: TRBD1; v_gene: TRBV9; j_gene: TRBJ1-1; abundance: .; CDR3aa: CASSFGQGAPSEAFF; CDR3nt: TGTGCCAGCAGCTTCGGACAGGGGGCGCCTTCCGAAGCTTTCTTT